These T cell receptor beta chains were read from a single sample in a study of cytomegalovirus exposure and HLA in healthy donors. TCRdb keeps only in-frame clones here, not all; method: immunoSEQ multiplex PCR. The sample holds approximately 100,000 clones. Specimen: PBMCs. These receptors all stem from a man aged 50 to 59 in good health and CMV-seronegative. Each CDR3 is given with its conserved first and last residue. A D gene is named only where the DNA matches it firmly.

j_call,d_call,v_call,cdr3_aa,cdr3_nt
TRBJ2-7,TRBD2,TRBV6-1,CASSVVGGPYEQYF,TGTGCCAGCAGTGTTGTGGGAGGGCCCTACGAGCAGTACTTC
TRBJ1-6,-,TRBV2,CASSEPGAFSPLHF,TGTGCCAGCAGTGAACCGGGTGCGTTCTCACCCCTCCACTTT
TRBJ1-2,TRBD1,TRBV7-9,CASSLSGSDRGNYGYTF,TGTGCCAGCAGCTTATCGGGTTCGGACAGGGGGAACTATGGCTACACCTTC
TRBJ2-7,-,TRBV15,CATSRDRDYEQYF,TGTGCCACCAGCAGAGACAGGGACTACGAGCAGTACTTC
TRBJ1-5,-,TRBV27,CASSPFQWGQNQPQHF,TGTGCCAGCAGTCCGTTCCAGTGGGGGCAGAACCAGCCCCAGCATTTT
TRBJ1-1,-,TRBV27,CASSFSLNTEAFF,TGTGCCAGCAGTTTTTCATTGAACACTGAAGCTTTCTTT
TRBJ2-3,-,TRBV5-4,CASSLSVTSTDTQYF,TGTGCCAGCAGCTTGTCTGTTACTAGCACAGATACGCAGTATTTT
TRBJ2-5,-,TRBV19,CASSSGYRETQYF,TGTGCCAGTAGTAGCGGCTACAGGGAGACCCAGTACTTC
TRBJ2-1,-,TRBV4-1,CASSQDPLEATNNEQFF,TGCGCCAGCAGCCAAGACCCCTTGGAGGCGACTAACAATGAGCAGTTCTTC
TRBJ1-2,TRBD1,TRBV9,CASSPRTGLNYGYTF,TGTGCCAGCAGCCCGAGGACAGGTCTGAACTATGGCTACACCTTC
TRBJ2-7,TRBD1,TRBV14,CASSQGQHHEQYF,TGTGCCAGCAGCCAGGGACAGCACCACGAGCAGTACTTC
TRBJ1-2,-,TRBV7-8,CASSQLAPGANYGYTF,TGTGCCAGCAGCCAGTTGGCCCCGGGTGCTAACTATGGCTACACCTTC
TRBJ2-7,TRBD2,TRBV7-2,CASSLRLAGVVSYEQYF,TGTGCCAGCAGCCTTCGGCTAGCGGGAGTGGTATCCTACGAGCAGTACTTC
TRBJ1-3,-,TRBV2,CASGGDRRGNTIYF,TGTGCCAGCGGAGGGGACCGAAGGGGAAACACCATATATTTT
TRBJ2-3,TRBD2,TRBV5-1,CASSSGLALVDTQYF,TGCGCCAGCAGCTCGGGACTAGCCTTAGTAGATACGCAGTATTTT
TRBJ2-7,-,TRBV27,CASSALGAYEQYF,TGTGCCAGCAGTGCCTTAGGGGCCTACGAGCAGTACTTC
TRBJ2-7,-,TRBV7-6,CASSHPGSSYEQYF,TGTGCCAGCAGCCACCCCGGGTCCTCATACGAGCAGTACTTC
TRBJ2-3,-,TRBV4-1,CASSQDDERAFTDTQYF,TGCGCCAGCAGCCAAGACGATGAGCGGGCCTTCACAGATACGCAGTATTTT
TRBJ2-2,-,TRBV29-1,CSVGRYTGELFF,TGCAGCGTTGGGCGGTACACCGGGGAGCTGTTTTTT
TRBJ2-2,-,TRBV7-2,CASSPARLKGGELFF,TGTGCCAGCAGCCCGGCTAGGCTGAAAGGCGGGGAGCTGTTTTTT
TRBJ2-2,TRBD2,TRBV6-1,CASGLAGVGELFF,TGTGCCAGTGGACTAGCGGGAGTTGGGGAGCTGTTTTTT
TRBJ2-3,TRBD2,TRBV9,CASSVTSGRDLSTDTQYF,TGTGCCAGCAGCGTAACTAGCGGGAGGGATTTGAGCACAGATACGCAGTATTTT
TRBJ2-3,-,TRBV2,CASSTRQAGSDF,TGTGCCAGCAGTACCCGACAGGCCGGGTCGGATTTT
TRBJ2-5,-,TRBV4-1,CASSQALMETQYF,TGCGCCAGCAGCCAAGCCCTTATGGAGACCCAGTACTTC
TRBJ2-3,-,TRBV11-2,CASSLAKDTQYF,TGTGCCAGCAGCTTAGCCAAAGATACGCAGTATTTT
TRBJ1-1,-,TRBV12-5,CASGLPGGLGTEAFF,TGTGCTAGTGGGCTACCGGGGGGGCTGGGTACTGAAGCTTTCTTT
TRBJ2-3,TRBD1,TRBV7-9,CASSADRVGTDTQYF,TGTGCCAGCAGCGCGGACAGGGTTGGCACAGATACGCAGTATTTT
TRBJ2-3,TRBD2,TRBV9,CASSVTPVRGGGDTQYF,TGTGCCAGCAGCGTAACCCCGGTGCGGGGGGGCGGAGATACGCAGTATTTT
TRBJ2-7,TRBD1,TRBV6-1,CASSDGTEQVEQYF,TGTGCCAGCAGTGACGGGACAGAGCAAGTAGAGCAGTACTTC
TRBJ2-3,TRBD1,TRBV6-1,CASSGAGGRTDTQYF,TGTGCCAGCAGTGGGGCAGGGGGACGCACAGATACGCAGTATTTT
TRBJ2-7,TRBD1,TRBV6-1,CATEKGAGGAYEQYF,TGTGCCACCGAAAAGGGGGCGGGTGGCGCCTACGAGCAGTACTTC
TRBJ1-4,-,TRBV7-2,CASSLAPGSGEKLFF,TGTGCCAGCAGTTTAGCCCCCGGGTCGGGAGAAAAACTGTTTTTT
TRBJ2-3,-,TRBV4-3,CASSQTQSTDTQYF,TGCGCCAGCAGCCAGACACAGAGCACAGATACGCAGTATTTT
TRBJ2-3,TRBD2,TRBV19,CASSATSGTSTDTQYF,TGTGCCAGTAGTGCCACTAGCGGGACTAGCACAGATACGCAGTATTTT
TRBJ1-1,TRBD1,TRBV15,CATADGDRGDVDTEAFF,TGTGCCACCGCCGACGGGGACAGGGGGGATGTCGACACTGAAGCTTTCTTT
TRBJ2-5,-,TRBV7-9,CASTTTVETQYF,TGTGCCAGCACCACGACTGTAGAGACCCAGTACTTC
TRBJ1-1,-,TRBV5-1,CASSLGGSWATEAFF,TGCGCCAGCAGCTTGGGGGGCTCGTGGGCCACTGAAGCTTTCTTT
TRBJ2-1,TRBD2,TRBV27,CASSLSRSGVYNEQFF,TGTGCCAGCAGTTTATCCCGTAGCGGGGTGTACAATGAGCAGTTCTTC
TRBJ1-3,-,TRBV5-1,CASSLNQRSEWDTIYF,TGCGCCAGCAGCTTGAACCAACGGTCGGAGTGGGACACCATATATTTT